This T cell receptor (beta chain) was recorded in a study of cytomegalovirus exposure and HLA in healthy donors. Study-level findings and limits: In a later analysis, an Asian-associated ancestry cluster reportedly showed fewer N-insertions than the roughly 690-donor mean.

Use of 60 Vbeta and 13 Jbeta primers characterized the PCR. This table comes from immunoSEQ multiplex PCR, and its TCRdb copy is limited to in-frame clones, with some not included. Seen here are around 180,000 clones, approximately 80% observed once, and the top ten hold approximately 1.1%. Note on this clone: What it binds is unknown.

Sequences were obtained from PBMCs. The clonotype comes from a woman in her forties in good health and CMV-seronegative.

Written as DNA, the CDR3 is TGCGCCAGCAGCCAAGAGCAGGGTAATCAGCCCCAGCATTTT. Translated: CASSQEQGNQPQHF. This sequence joins TRBV4-1 and TRBJ1-5; D may be TRBD1 (5 bases). This CDR3 contains 14 residues. Per germline, CDR1 MGHRA and CDR2 YSYEKL. Trimming stripped 0 bases from V and 4 bases from J, with 7 bases between.